The 19 T cell receptor beta chains below were found in one sample sequenced in a study of shared clonotypes between healthy human individuals (TCRdb year 2020). CD8 naive samples consisted of CD45RO-negative cells that were positively selected for CCR7, yielding a CD45RA+CCR7+ population without TemRA cells. Libraries were prepared through the immunoSEQ multiplex PCR assay. TCRdb took over this immuneACCESS table, retaining in-frame rearrangements with V and J assigned. Such tables are incomplete; in checked studies, under half of the missing clones stem from an unresolved V gene, and the remainder is unexplained. The sample includes millions of clones, with about 94% observed a single time. The top ten hold 1.1% of the sample. The material sequenced was naive CD8+ T cells sorted from blood. The sample's cell subset or site label is to be understood as: CD45RA+CCR7+. Every receptor here comes from a man aged 18 to 29 in good health.

This chain uses TRBV27 with TRBJ1-1; D gene uncertain. Looked up from germline, CDR1 is MNHEY and CDR2 is SMNVEV (reference sequence). This CDR3 comprises 13 residues. V lost 5 bases and J lost 7, with 14 bases in between. CDR3 bases: TGTGCCAGCAGTCTTGTATCGCCGCTTGAAGCTTTCTTT. It encodes CASSLVSPLEAFF.

This clone was observed once. The junction departs from the called germline gene at one end, perhaps through a read error. The V call is TRBV7-7, the J call TRBJ2-1; no reliable D call. This CDR3 is built from 15 residues. Germline assignment: CDR1 SSHAT and CDR2 FNYEAQ (reference sequence). CDR3 nucleotides: TGTGCTAGCAGCCCGGACCAGAGTCCCTACAATGAGCAGTTCTTC. This encodes CASSPDQSPYNEQFF. The variable domain in full, completed from reference TRBV7-7 and TRBJ2-1, reads GAGVSQSPRYKVTKRGQDVTLRCDPISSHATLYWYQQALGQGPEFLTYFNYEAQPDKSGLPSDRFSAERPEGSISTLTIQRTEQRDSAMYRCASSPDQSPYNEQFFGPGTRLTVL.

This clone has a handful of counts. The chain has TRBV7-2 and TRBJ2-5; D is undetermined. The CDR3 is made up of 12 amino acids. V was clipped by 11 bases and J by 5 bases, with 15 bases between them. The germline V gene has CDR1 SGHTA and CDR2 FQGNSA. CDR3: CAASNGWETQYF. The CDR3 DNA reads as TGTGCCGCCTCTAACGGCTGGGAGACCCAGTACTTC.

The CDR3 region is CASSLFSDTQYF. The DNA of the CDR3 is TGTGCCAGCAGCTTATTCTCAGATACGCAGTATTTT. The J gene is TRBJ2-3, the V gene TRBV7-3; D remains unclear. CDR1 and CDR2 from the germline V gene are SGHTA and FQGTGA. V lost 2 bases to trimming and J lost 4 bases, with 4 bases between them. This CDR3 has 12 amino acids.

The rearrangement uses TRBV4-1 and TRBJ2-2, with D possibly being TRBD1 (6 bases). The CDR3 spans 15 residues. Germline CDR1 is MGHRA and CDR2 is YSYEKL. V lost 5 bases to trimming and J lost 3 bases, with 13 bases between them. The CDR3 DNA reads TGCGCCAGCAGCTCACAGGGTCAGCACACCGGGGAGCTGTTTTTT. Translation gives CASSSQGQHTGELFF.

The rearrangement uses TRBV6-1 and TRBJ1-6, with unresolved D. Looked up from germline, CDR1 is MNHNS and CDR2 is SASEGT. V lost 1 base to trimming and J lost 3 bases, with 10 bases between them. The CDR3 consists of 16 residues. The CDR3 sequence is CASSEDSLDYNSPLHF. CDR3 coding DNA: TGTGCCAGCAGTGAAGACAGCTTGGACTATAATTCACCCCTCCACTTT.

The chain has TRBV6-6 and TRBJ1-1; 11 bases align to TRBD1. V lost 4 bases and J lost 5; bases outside the gene matches: 6. The CDR3 has 15 amino acids. Germline assignment: CDR1 MNHNY and CDR2 SVGAGI (reference sequence). DNA of the CDR3: TGTGCCAGCAGTTTCGGACAGGGGGCTCTTACTGAAGCTTTCTTT. Protein product: CASSFGQGALTEAFF.

The genes are TRBV7-8 and TRBJ1-1; unclear D gene. The germline V and J ends were trimmed by 2 bases and 5 bases, with 12 bases remaining between them. The CDR3 covers 14 residues. Germline V CDR1 and CDR2: SGHVS, FQNEAQ. In nucleotides, the CDR3 is TGTGCCAGCAGCTTAAGCGGTGAGGATACTGAAGCTTTCTTT. Encoded protein: CASSLSGEDTEAFF.

This clone was observed a single time. V is TRBV5-6 and J is TRBJ1-2; D not certain. With 0 bases removed from V and 8 bases from J, the gap between germline ends came to 11 bases. CDR3 length: 13 amino acids. Germline CDR1 SGHDT, CDR2 YYEEEE. The CDR3 protein is CASSLGQVVGYTF. The CDR3 DNA sequence: TGTGCCAGCAGCTTGGGCCAGGTCGTCGGCTACACCTTC.

This rearrangement joins TRBV7-9 to TRBJ2-1, with D perhaps TRBD2 (10 bases). This CDR3 region has 17 residues. CDR1 is SEHNR, CDR2 FQNEAQ, per germline (reference sequence). V lost 6 bases and J 7 bases, leaving 25 bases between the germline ends. The CDR3: CASRTLPAGGTGNEQFF. CDR3 nucleotide sequence: TGTGCCAGCAGAACCCTCCCAGCGGGAGGGACAGGGAATGAGCAGTTCTTC.

As regards this clone: The sample contains more than one DNA sequence encoding this CDR3. The V call is TRBV4-1, the J call TRBJ2-7; TRBD2 is a possible D gene (5 bases). The CDR3 extends over 14 amino acids. Germline V gene data show CDR1 as MGHRA and CDR2 as YSYEKL. The V gene lost 4 bases and the J gene lost 2 bases, with 12 bases spanning the gap. The CDR3 spells CASSPRLAAYEQYF. The CDR3 nucleotides read TGCGCCAGCAGCCCTCGGCTAGCTGCCTACGAGCAGTACTTC.

The rearrangement joins TRBV5-6 to TRBJ1-1; a possible D gene is TRBD1 (5 bases). The CDR3 covers 14 residues. Germline CDR1 reads SGHDT; CDR2 reads YYEEEE. The ends were cut back, 2 bases at V and 5 bases at J, with 13 bases in the middle. In DNA form, the CDR3 reads TGTGCCAGCAGCTTTTTGGGGACGGGGACTGAAGCTTTCTTT. This sequence encodes CASSFLGTGTEAFF.

The chain recombines TRBV5-6 with TRBJ2-7; TRBD2 matches at 12 bases. The CDR3 has 14 residues. The V gene end was trimmed by 4 bases and the J gene end by 4 bases; junction bases not matched to a gene: 3. The V gene's germline CDR1 is SGHDT and CDR2 YYEEEE. The CDR3 DNA is TGTGCCAGCAGCGCTAGCGGGAGGGCTTACGAGCAGTACTTC. Protein: CASSASGRAYEQYF.

This chain connects TRBV5-1 to TRBJ2-3; unclear D gene. Germline-derived CDR1 and CDR2 are SGHRS and YFSETQ. V was trimmed by 2 bases and J by 0 bases, leaving 7 bases between them. The CDR3 sequence is 14 residues long. CDR3 nucleotides: TGCGCCAGCAGCTTCGCCACTAGCACAGATACGCAGTATTTT. Protein: CASSFATSTDTQYF.

This chain joins TRBV7-9 and TRBJ2-5; 7 positions match TRBD1. Germline assignment: CDR1 SEHNR and CDR2 FQNEAQ (reference sequence). V gave up 6 bases and J gave up 2 bases; unmatched junction bases: 3. The CDR3 is 13 residues long. The CDR3 protein is CASSATGQETQYF. CDR3 sequence (DNA): TGTGCCAGCAGTGCGACAGGGCAAGAGACCCAGTACTTC.

J is TRBJ1-5 and V is TRBV23-1, with TRBD1 as a possible D gene (5 bases). TRBV23-1 is labeled an ORF, and its function is uncertain. This CDR3 region has 16 residues. V was pared by 2 bases and J by 6 bases, with 17 bases between. Written as DNA, the CDR3 is TGCGCCAGCAGTCAAACCGGACCCCCGGGGGGTCAGCCCCAGCATTTT. Translation gives CASSQTGPPGGQPQHF.

This clone is a singleton in its sample. This sample also contains other DNA sequences that code for the same CDR3. V usage is TRBV5-1 and J usage is TRBJ2-5; maybe TRBD2 (5 bases). Germline V CDR1 and CDR2: SGHRS, YFSETQ. The CDR3 runs to 13 residues. The V gene lost 0 bases and the J gene lost 4 bases, with 7 bases spanning the gap. The CDR3 nucleotides read TGCGCCAGCAGCTTGGAAGGAGGAGAGACCCAGTACTTC. The encoded protein is CASSLEGGETQYF.

The V call is TRBV4-1, the J call TRBJ2-7, with 10 nucleotides matching TRBD2. Germline values: CDR1 MGHRA, CDR2 YSYEKL. The V and J ends lost 3 bases and 4 bases, in that order; junction bases with no gene match: 9. The CDR3 totals 16 residues. CDR3 amino acids: CASSHRDSGGKYEQYF. The DNA for the CDR3 is TGCGCCAGCAGCCACAGAGATAGCGGGGGGAAATACGAGCAGTACTTC.

The genes are TRBV28 and TRBJ2-5; unclear D gene. The germline V and J ends were trimmed by 1 base and 2 bases, with 8 bases remaining between them. The germline gives CDR1 MDHEN, CDR2 SYDVKM. The CDR3 has 14 residues. The CDR3 DNA reads as TGTGCCAGCAGTTTATTACGCGGACAAGAGACCCAGTACTTC. It encodes CASSLLRGQETQYF.